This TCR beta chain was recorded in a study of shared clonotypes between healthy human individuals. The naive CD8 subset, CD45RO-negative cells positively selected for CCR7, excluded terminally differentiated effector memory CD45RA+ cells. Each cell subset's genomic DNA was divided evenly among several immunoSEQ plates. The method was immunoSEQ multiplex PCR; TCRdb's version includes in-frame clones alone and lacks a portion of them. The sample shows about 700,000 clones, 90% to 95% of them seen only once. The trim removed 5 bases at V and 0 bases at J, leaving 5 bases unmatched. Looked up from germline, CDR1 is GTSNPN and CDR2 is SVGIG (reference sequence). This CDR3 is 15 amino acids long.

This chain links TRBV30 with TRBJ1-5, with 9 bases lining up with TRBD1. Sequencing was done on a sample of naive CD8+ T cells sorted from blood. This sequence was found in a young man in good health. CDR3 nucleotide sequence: TGTGCCTGGGGACAGGGGTCACATAGCAATCAGCCCCAGCATTTT. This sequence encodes CAWGQGSHSNQPQHF.